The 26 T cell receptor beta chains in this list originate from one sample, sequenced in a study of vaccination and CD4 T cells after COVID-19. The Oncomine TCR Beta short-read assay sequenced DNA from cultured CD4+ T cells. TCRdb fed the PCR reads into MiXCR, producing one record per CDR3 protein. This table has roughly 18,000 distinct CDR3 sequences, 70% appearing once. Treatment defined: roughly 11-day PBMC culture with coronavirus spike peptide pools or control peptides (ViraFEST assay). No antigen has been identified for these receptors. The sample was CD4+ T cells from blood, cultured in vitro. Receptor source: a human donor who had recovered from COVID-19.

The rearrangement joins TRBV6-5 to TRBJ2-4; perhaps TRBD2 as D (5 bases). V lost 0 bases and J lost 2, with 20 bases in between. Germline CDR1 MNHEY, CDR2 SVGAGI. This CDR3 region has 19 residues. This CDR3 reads CASSYSEVASHVTKNIQYF. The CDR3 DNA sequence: TGTGCCAGCAGTTACTCGGAGGTAGCGTCCCACGTTACCAAAAACATTCAGTACTTC.

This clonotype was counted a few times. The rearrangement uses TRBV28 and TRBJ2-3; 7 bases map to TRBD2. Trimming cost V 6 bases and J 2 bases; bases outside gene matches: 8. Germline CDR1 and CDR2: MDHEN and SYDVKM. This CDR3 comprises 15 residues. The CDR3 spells CASSTFTSVTDTQYF. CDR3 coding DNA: TGTGCCAGCAGCACTTTTACTAGCGTCACAGATACGCAGTATTTT. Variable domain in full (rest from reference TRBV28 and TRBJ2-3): DVKVTQSSRYLVKRTGEKVFLECVQDMDHENMFWYRQDPGLGLRLIYFSYDVKMKEKGDIPEGYSVSREKKERFSLILESASTNQTSMYLCASSTFTSVTDTQYFGPGTRLTVL.

The CDR3, as DNA: TGTGCCACCAAACAGATGTTGAGCTCCTACGAGCAGTACTTC. This translates into CATKQMLSSYEQYF. The chain is built from TRBV6-1 and TRBJ2-7, with D hard to call. With 10 bases removed from V and 0 bases from J, the gap between germline ends came to 16 bases. Germline V gene sequence: CDR1 MNHNS, CDR2 SASEGT. This CDR3 contains 14 residues.

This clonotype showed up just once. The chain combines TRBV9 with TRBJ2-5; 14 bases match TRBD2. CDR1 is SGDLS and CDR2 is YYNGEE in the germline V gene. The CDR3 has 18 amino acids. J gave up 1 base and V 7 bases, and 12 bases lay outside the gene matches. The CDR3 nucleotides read TGTGCCAGCGGGGGTGGGACTAGCGGGAGAAGCCCCCAAGAGACCCAGTACTTC. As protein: CASGGGTSGRSPQETQYF.

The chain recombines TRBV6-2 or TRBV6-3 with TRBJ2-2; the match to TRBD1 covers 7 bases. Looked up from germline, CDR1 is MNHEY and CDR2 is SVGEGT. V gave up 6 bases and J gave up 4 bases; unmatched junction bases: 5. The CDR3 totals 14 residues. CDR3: CASSHPGGTGELFF. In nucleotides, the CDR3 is TGTGCCAGCAGCCACCCAGGGGGCACCGGGGAGCTGTTTTTT.

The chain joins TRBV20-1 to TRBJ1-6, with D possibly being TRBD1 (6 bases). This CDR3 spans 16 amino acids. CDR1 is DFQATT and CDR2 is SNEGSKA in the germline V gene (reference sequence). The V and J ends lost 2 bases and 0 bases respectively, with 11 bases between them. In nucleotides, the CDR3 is TGCAGTGCTAGACCAACAGGGCACTCCTATAATTCACCCCTCCACTTT. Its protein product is CSARPTGHSYNSPLHF.

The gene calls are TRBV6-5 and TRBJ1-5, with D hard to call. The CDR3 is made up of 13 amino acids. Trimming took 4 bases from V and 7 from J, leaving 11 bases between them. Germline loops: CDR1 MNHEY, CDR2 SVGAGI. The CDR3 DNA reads TGTGCCAGCAGTTTGAATAGTGGGCAGCCCCAGCATTTT. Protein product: CASSLNSGQPQHF.

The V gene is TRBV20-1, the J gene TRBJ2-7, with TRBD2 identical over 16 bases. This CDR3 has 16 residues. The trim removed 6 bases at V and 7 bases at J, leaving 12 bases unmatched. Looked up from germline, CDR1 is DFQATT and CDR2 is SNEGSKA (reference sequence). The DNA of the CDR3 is TGCAGTGCCCCGCCGGGACTAGCGGGGGGGAGGTGGGAGCAGTACTTC. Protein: CSAPPGLAGGRWEQYF.

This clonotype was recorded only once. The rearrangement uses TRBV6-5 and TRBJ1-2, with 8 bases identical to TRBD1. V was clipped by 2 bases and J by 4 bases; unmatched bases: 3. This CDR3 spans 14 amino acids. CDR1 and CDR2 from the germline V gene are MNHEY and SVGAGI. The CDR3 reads CASSYQGQAYGYTF. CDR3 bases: TGTGCCAGCAGTTACCAGGGACAGGCCTATGGCTACACCTTC.

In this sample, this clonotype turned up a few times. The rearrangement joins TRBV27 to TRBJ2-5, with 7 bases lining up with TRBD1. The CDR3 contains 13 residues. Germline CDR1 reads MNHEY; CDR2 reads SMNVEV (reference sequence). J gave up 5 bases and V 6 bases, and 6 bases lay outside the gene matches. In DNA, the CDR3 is TGTGCCAGCAGACGAGACAGGGCGGAGACCCAGTACTTC. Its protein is CASRRDRAETQYF.

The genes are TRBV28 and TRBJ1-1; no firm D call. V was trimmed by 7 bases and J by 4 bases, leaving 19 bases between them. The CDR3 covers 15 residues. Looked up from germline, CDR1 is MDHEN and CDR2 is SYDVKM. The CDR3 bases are TGTGCCAGCATCCAGACTGGGCCCTTCAGCACTGAAGCTTTCTTT. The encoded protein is CASIQTGPFSTEAFF.

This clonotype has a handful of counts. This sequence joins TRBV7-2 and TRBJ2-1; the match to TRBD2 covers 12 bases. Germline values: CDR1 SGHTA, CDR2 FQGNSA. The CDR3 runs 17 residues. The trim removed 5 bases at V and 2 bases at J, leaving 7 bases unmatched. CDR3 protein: CASSPRLAGVAYNEQFF. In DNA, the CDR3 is TGTGCCAGCAGCCCCCGACTAGCGGGAGTGGCCTACAATGAGCAGTTCTTC.

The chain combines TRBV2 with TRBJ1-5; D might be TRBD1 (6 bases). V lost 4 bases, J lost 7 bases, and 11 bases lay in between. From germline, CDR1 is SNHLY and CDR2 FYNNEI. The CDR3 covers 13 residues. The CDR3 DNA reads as TGTGCCAGCAGTGGGGGGCCAGAACAGCCCCAGCATTTT. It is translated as CASSGGPEQPQHF.

The CDR3 loop reads CASSSPPGSAQHF. The CDR3 DNA sequence: TGTGCCAGCAGCTCCCCCCCGGGTAGTGCCCAGCATTTT. The gene calls are TRBV7-2 and TRBJ1-5; no clear D gene. Germline V gene data show CDR1 as SGHTA and CDR2 as FQGNSA. V was shortened by 4 bases and J by 11 bases, with 15 bases between the two germline ends. The CDR3 is 13 amino acids.

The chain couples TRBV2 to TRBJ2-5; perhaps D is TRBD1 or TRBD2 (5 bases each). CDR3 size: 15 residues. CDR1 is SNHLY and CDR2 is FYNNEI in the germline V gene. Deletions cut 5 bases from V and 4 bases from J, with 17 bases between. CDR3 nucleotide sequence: TGTGCCAGCAGTAAGACCCGACCTGGGACAGAGACCCAGTACTTC. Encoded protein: CASSKTRPGTETQYF.

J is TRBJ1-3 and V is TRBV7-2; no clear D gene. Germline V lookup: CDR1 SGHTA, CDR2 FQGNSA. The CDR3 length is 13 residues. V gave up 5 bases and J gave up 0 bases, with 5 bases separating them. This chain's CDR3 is CASSPDSGNTIYF. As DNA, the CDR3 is TGTGCCAGCAGCCCCGACTCTGGAAACACCATATATTTT.

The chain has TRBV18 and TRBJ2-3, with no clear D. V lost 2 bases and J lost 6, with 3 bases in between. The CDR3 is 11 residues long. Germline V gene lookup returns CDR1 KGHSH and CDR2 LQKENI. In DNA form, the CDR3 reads TGTGCCAGCTCACCAGGGGATACGCAGTATTTT. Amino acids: CASSPGDTQYF. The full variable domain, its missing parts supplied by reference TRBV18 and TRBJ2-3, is NAGVMQNPRHLVRRRGQEARLRCSPMKGHSHVYWYRQLPEEGLKFMVYLQKENIIDESGMPKERFSAEFPKEGPSILRIQQVVRGDSAAYFCASSPGDTQYFGPGTRLTVL.

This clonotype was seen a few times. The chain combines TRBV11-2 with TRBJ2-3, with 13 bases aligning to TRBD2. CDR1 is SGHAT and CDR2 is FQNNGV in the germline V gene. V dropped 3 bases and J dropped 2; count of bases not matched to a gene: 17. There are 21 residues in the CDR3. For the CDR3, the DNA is TGTGCCAGCAGCTTTACAACGGGACTAGCGGGAACACCCCGCCCCACAGATACGCAGTATTTT. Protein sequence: CASSFTTGLAGTPRPTDTQYF.

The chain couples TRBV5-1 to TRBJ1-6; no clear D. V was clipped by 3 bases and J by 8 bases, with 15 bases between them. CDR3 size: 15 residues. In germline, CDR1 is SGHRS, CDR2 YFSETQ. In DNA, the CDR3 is TGCGCCAGCAGCTCTACCGCAAGGGCAGATTCACCCCTCCACTTT. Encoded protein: CASSSTARADSPLHF.

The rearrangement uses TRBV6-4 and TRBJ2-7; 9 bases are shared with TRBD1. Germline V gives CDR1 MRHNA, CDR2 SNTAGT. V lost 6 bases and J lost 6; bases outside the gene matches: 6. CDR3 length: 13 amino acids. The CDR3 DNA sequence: TGTGCCAGCAGCCGGACAGGGGAGGGCGAGCAGTACTTC. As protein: CASSRTGEGEQYF.

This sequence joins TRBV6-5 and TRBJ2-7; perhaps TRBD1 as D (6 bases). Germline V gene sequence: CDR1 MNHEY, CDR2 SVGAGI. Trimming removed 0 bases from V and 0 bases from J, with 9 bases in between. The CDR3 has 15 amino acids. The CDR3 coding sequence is TGTGCCAGCAGTTACTCGCAAGGGGGCTCCTACGAGCAGTACTTC. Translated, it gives CASSYSQGGSYEQYF.

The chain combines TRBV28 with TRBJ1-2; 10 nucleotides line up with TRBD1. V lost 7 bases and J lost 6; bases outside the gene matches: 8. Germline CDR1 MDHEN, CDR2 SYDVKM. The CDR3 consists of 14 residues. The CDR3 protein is CASITDRGRNGYTF. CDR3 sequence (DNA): TGTGCCAGCATTACCGACAGGGGGCGTAATGGCTACACCTTC.

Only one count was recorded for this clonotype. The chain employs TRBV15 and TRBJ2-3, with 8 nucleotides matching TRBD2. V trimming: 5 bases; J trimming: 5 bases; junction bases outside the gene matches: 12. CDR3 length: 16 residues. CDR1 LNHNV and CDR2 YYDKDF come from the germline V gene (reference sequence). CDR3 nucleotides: TGTGCCACCAGCCCTCGGACTAGCTGGAATGGAGATACGCAGTATTTT. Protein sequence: CATSPRTSWNGDTQYF.

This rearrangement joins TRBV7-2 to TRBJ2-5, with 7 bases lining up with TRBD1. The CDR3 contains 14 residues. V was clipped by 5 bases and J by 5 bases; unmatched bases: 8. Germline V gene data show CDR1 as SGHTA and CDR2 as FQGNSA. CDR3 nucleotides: TGTGCCAGCAGCCCGAAGACAGGGATGGAGACCCAGTACTTC. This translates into CASSPKTGMETQYF. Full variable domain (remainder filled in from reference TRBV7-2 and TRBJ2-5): GAGVSQSPSNKVTEKGKDVELRCDPISGHTALYWYRQSLGQGLEFLIYFQGNSAPDKSGLPSDRFSAERTGGSVSTLTIQRTQQEDSAVYLCASSPKTGMETQYFGPGTRLLVL.

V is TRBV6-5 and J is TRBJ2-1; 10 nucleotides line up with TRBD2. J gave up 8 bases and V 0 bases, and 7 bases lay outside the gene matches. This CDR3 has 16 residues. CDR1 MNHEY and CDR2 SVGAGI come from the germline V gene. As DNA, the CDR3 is TGTGCCAGCAGTTACTCGAGTAGCGGGAGGCGGGATGAGCAGTTCTTC. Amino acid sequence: CASSYSSSGRRDEQFF.

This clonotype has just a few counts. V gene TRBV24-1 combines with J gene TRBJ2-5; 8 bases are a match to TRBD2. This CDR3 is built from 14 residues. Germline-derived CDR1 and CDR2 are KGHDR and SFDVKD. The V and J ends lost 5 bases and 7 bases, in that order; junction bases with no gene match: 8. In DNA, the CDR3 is TGTGCCACCAGTGCAGCAGCGGGAGCAGGGACCCAGTACTTC. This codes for CATSAAAGAGTQYF.